The clone carrying this T cell receptor beta chain was seen only a few times. Seattle-derived patients entered the study during active infection and were followed longitudinally. The sample is drawn from a study of blood T cell repertoires in COVID-19. Study summary: In each case, the material was cDNA or gDNA derived from T cells, B-cell-depleted T cells, or PBMCs.

Germline V gives CDR1 SGHRS, CDR2 YFSETQ. There are 13 residues in the CDR3. Losses at the gene ends were 0 bases for V and 8 bases for J; bases not matched to a gene: 4. Methods used by the authors: Amplifying reference gene primers gave estimates of nucleated cell counts. TCRdb's copy holds only in-frame clones and misses some; the assay was immunoSEQ multiplex PCR. V and J calls and clone size are copied from that table; D and trimming were computed from the DNA. Here the sample spans about 200,000 clones, around four fifths being singletons. The source of this sequence is a man in his 60s with COVID-19, enrolled during active disease. Sample: peripheral blood. The J gene is TRBJ1-2, the V gene TRBV5-1, with TRBD1 matching over 7 bases. The CDR3 is CASSLGQGFGYTF. The CDR3 nucleotides are TGCGCCAGCAGCTTGGGACAGGGTTTCGGCTACACCTTC.